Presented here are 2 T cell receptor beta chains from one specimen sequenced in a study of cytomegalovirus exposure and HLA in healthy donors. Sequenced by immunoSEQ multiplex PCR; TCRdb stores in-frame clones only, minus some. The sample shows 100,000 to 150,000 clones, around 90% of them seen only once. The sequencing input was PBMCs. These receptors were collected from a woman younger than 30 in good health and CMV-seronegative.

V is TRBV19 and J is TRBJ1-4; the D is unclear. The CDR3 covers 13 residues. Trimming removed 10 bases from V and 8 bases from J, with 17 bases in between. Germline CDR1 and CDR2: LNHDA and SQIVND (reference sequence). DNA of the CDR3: TGTGCCACCCCAAAGAGGGATGGGGAAAAACTGTTTTTT. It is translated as CATPKRDGEKLFF.

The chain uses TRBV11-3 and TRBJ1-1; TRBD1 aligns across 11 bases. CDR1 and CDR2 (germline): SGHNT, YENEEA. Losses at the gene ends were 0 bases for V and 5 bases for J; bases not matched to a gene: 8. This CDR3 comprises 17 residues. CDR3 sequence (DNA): TGTGCCAGCAGCTTAGATCGGACAGGGGGCGCAAGGACTGAAGCTTTCTTT. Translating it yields CASSLDRTGGARTEAFF.